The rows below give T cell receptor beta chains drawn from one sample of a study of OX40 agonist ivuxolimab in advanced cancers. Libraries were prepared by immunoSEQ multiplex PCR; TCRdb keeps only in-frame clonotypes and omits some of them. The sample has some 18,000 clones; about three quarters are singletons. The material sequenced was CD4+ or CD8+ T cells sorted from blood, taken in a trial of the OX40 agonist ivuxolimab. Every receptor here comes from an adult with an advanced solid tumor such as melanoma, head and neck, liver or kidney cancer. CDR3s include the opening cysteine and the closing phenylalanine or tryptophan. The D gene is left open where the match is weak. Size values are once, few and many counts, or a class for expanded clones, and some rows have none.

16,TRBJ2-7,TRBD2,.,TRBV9,CASSVAGAGGPDEQYF,TGTGCCAGCAGCGTAGCCGGCGCGGGAGGGCCTGACGAGCAGTACTTC
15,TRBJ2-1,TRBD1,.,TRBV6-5,CASSYSTGERDEQFF,TGTGCCAGCAGTTACTCGACAGGGGAACGGGATGAGCAGTTCTTC
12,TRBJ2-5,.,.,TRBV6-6,CASSYSSETQYF,TGTGCCAGCAGTTACTCTTCCGAGACCCAGTACTTC
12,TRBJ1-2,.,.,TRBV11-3,CASSLDGSGYTF,TGTGCCAGCAGCTTAGATGGGAGCGGCTACACCTTC
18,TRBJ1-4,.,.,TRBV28,CASSPHTDSYATNEKLFF,TGTGCCAGCAGTCCCCACACTGACAGTTACGCAACTAATGAAAAACTGTTTTTT
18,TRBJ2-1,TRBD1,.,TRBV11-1,CASSTGQGAGEHWNEQFF,TGTGCCAGCAGCACCGGACAGGGGGCAGGGGAGCATTGGAATGAGCAGTTCTTC
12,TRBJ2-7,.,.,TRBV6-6,CASSYSPYEQYF,TGTGCCAGCAGTTACTCTCCCTACGAGCAGTACTTC
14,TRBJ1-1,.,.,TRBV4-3,CASSQDRGNTEAFF,TGCGCCAGCAGCCAAGACAGGGGGAACACTGAAGCTTTCTTT
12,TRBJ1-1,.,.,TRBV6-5,CASSDPGAEAFF,TGTGCCAGCAGTGACCCAGGGGCTGAAGCTTTCTTT
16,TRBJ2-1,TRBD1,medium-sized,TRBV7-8,CASSIRQGAPGNEQFF,TGTGCCAGCAGCATACGACAGGGGGCGCCCGGCAATGAGCAGTTCTTC
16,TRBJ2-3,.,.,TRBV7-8,CASSLVVESSTDTQYF,TGTGCCAGCAGCTTAGTAGTAGAGTCTAGCACAGATACGCAGTATTTT
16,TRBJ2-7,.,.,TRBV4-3,CASSQVVAGFSYEQYF,TGCGCCAGCAGCCAAGTGGTGGCGGGATTCTCCTACGAGCAGTACTTC
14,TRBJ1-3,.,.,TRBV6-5,CASSYSSGGDTIYF,TGTGCCAGCAGTTACTCATCGGGAGGAGATACCATATATTTT
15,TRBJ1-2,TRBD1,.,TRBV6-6,CASSNWDRDYYGYTF,TGTGCCAGCAGTAATTGGGACAGGGACTACTATGGCTACACCTTC
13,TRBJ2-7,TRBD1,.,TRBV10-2,CASSEGRGYEQYF,TGCGCCAGCAGTGAAGGCAGGGGGTACGAGCAGTACTTC
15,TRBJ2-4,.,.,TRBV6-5,CASSYSAKTGNIQYF,TGTGCCAGCAGTTACTCCGCTAAGACCGGAAACATTCAGTACTTC
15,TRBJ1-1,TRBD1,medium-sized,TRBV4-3,CASSLFSQGGTEAFF,TGCGCCAGCAGCCTATTTAGCCAGGGGGGCACTGAAGCTTTCTTT
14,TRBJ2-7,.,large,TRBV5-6,CASSYTVNPYEQYF,TGTGCCAGCAGCTATACAGTTAATCCCTACGAGCAGTACTTC
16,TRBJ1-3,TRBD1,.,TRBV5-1,CASSLTTGVTGNTIYF,TGCGCCAGCAGCTTGACCACAGGGGTTACTGGAAACACCATATATTTT
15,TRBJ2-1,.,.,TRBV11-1,CASSLVRGPYNEQFF,TGTGCCAGCAGCTTAGTACGGGGGCCCTACAATGAGCAGTTCTTC
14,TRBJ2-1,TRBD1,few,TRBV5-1,CASTGTGSYNEQFF,TGCGCCAGCACCGGGACAGGGAGCTACAATGAGCAGTTCTTC
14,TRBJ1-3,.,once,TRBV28,CASSLTISGNTIYF,TGTGCCAGCAGTTTGACAATCTCTGGAAACACCATATATTTT
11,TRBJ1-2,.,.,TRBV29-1,CSVEIREGYTF,TGCAGCGTTGAAATTAGGGAAGGCTACACCTTC
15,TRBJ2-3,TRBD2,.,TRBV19,CASSPEREVEDTQYF,TGTGCCAGTAGTCCAGAGCGGGAAGTGGAAGATACGCAGTATTTT
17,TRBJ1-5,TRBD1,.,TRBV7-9,CASSLGGTGPINQPQHF,TGTGCCAGCAGCTTAGGTGGGACAGGGCCTATCAATCAGCCCCAGCATTTT
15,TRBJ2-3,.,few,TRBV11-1,CASSFAQLSTDTQYF,TGTGCCAGCAGCTTCGCGCAACTCAGCACAGATACGCAGTATTTT
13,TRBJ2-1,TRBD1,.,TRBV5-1,CASSLQGWNEQFF,TGCGCCAGCTCATTACAGGGGTGGAATGAGCAGTTCTTC
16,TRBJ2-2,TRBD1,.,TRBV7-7,CASSSDPTGETGELFF,TGTGCCAGCAGTTCAGACCCTACAGGGGAGACCGGGGAGCTGTTTTTT
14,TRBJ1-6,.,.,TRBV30,CAWRVGSYNSPLHF,TGTGCCTGGAGAGTCGGCTCCTATAATTCACCCCTCCACTTT
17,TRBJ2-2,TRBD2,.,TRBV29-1,CSVVLLAGGGGTGELFF,TGCAGCGTTGTTTTACTAGCGGGAGGAGGGGGCACCGGGGAGCTGTTTTTT
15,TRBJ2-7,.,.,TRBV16,CASSQSYGSSYEQYF,TGTGCCAGCAGCCAGTCTTACGGGAGCTCCTACGAGCAGTACTTC
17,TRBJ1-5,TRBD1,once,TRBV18,CASSPVRQGAYNQPQHF,TGTGCCAGCTCACCAGTCCGACAGGGGGCGTACAATCAGCCCCAGCATTTT
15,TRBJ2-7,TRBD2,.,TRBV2,CASSGGTSRIYEQYF,TGTGCCAGCAGTGGGGGGACTAGCCGTATTTACGAGCAGTACTTC
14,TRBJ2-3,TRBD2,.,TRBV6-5,CASSEWTSGDTQYF,TGTGCCAGCAGTGAATGGACTAGCGGGGATACGCAGTATTTT
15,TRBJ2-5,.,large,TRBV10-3,CAISDASGQGETQYF,TGTGCCATCAGTGATGCTAGCGGACAGGGAGAGACCCAGTACTTC
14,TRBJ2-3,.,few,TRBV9,CASSVQKTTDTQYF,TGTGCCAGCAGCGTCCAGAAAACCACAGATACGCAGTATTTT
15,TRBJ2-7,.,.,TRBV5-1,CASSLGSDFSYEQYF,TGCGCCAGCAGCCTTGGCTCGGACTTTTCCTACGAGCAGTACTTC
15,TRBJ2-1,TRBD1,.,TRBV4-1,CASSRDRGRQDEQFF,TGCGCCAGCAGCCGGGACAGGGGAAGGCAGGATGAGCAGTTCTTC
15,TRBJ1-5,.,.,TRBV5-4,CASSFLQGGNQPQHF,TGTGCCAGCAGCTTTTTACAGGGCGGAAATCAGCCCCAGCATTTT
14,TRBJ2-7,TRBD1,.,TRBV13,CASSGGQAPYEQYF,TGTGCCAGCAGCGGGGGACAGGCCCCCTACGAGCAGTACTTC
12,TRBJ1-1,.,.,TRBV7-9,CASKGLNTEAFF,TGTGCCTCAAAAGGGTTGAACACTGAAGCTTTCTTT
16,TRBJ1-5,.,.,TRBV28,CASSSGKVGVNQPQHF,TGTGCCAGCAGTTCCGGGAAAGTTGGGGTTAATCAGCCCCAGCATTTT
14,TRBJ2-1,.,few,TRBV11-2,CASSLGDLDNEQFF,TGTGCCAGCAGCTTAGGGGACCTAGACAATGAGCAGTTCTTC